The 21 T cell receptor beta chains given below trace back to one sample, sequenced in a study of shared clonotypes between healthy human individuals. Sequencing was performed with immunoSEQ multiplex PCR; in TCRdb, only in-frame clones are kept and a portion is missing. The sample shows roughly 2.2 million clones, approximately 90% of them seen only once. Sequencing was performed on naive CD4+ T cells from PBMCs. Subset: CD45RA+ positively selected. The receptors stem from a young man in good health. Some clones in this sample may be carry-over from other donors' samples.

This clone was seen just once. The CDR3 sequence: CASSPGLARHNEQFF. The CDR3 nucleotides are TGCGCCAGCAGCCCGGGACTAGCTCGTCACAATGAGCAGTTCTTC. This chain links TRBV4-1 with TRBJ2-1, with 9 positions matching TRBD2. CDR1 MGHRA and CDR2 YSYEKL come from the germline V gene. The V and J ends lost 4 bases and 5 bases, in that order; junction bases with no gene match: 6. There are 15 residues in the CDR3.

The CDR3 protein is CASSPTTGGVLVSNQPQHF. CDR3 nucleotides: TGTGCCAGCAGTCCGACGACAGGGGGAGTTTTAGTAAGCAATCAGCCCCAGCATTTT. This chain joins TRBV28 and TRBJ1-5; 9 bases align to TRBD1. The ends lost 5 bases at V and 1 base at J; junction bases unmatched: 15. The germline gives CDR1 MDHEN, CDR2 SYDVKM. This CDR3 has 19 residues. Variable domain in full (rest from reference TRBV28 and TRBJ1-5): DVKVTQSSRYLVKRTGEKVFLECVQDMDHENMFWYRQDPGLGLRLIYFSYDVKMKEKGDIPEGYSVSREKKERFSLILESASTNQTSMYLCASSPTTGGVLVSNQPQHFGDGTRLSIL.

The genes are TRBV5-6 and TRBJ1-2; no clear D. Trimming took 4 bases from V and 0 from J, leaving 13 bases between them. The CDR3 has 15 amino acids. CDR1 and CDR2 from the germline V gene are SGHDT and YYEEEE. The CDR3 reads CASSDDPAANYGYTF. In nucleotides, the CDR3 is TGTGCCAGCAGCGACGACCCGGCGGCTAACTATGGCTACACCTTC.

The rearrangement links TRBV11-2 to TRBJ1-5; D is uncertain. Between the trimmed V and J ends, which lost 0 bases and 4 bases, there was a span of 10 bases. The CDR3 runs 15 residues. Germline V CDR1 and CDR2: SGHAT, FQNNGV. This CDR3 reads CASSLDLGRNQPQHF. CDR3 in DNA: TGTGCCAGCAGCTTAGATTTAGGCAGGAATCAGCCCCAGCATTTT.

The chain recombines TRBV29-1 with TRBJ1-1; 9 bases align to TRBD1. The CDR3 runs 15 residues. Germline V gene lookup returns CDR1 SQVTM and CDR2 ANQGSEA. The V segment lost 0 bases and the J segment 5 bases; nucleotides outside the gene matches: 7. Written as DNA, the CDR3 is TGCAGCGTTGAAGAGTTTGGGGACAGGGTTACTGAAGCTTTCTTT. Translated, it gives CSVEEFGDRVTEAFF.

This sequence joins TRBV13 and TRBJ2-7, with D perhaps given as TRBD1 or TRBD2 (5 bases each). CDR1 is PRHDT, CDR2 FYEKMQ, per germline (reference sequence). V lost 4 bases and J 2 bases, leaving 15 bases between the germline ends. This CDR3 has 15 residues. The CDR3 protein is CASSSWGGPTYEQYF. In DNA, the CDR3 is TGTGCCAGCAGCTCCTGGGGCGGGCCCACCTACGAGCAGTACTTC.

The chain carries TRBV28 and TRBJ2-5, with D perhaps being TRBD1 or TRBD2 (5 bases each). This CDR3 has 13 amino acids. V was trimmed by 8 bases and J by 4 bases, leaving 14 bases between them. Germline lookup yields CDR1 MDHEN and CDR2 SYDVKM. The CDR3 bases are TGTGCCAGCTCCGGGCCGGGGCCAGAGACCCAGTACTTC. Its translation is CASSGPGPETQYF.

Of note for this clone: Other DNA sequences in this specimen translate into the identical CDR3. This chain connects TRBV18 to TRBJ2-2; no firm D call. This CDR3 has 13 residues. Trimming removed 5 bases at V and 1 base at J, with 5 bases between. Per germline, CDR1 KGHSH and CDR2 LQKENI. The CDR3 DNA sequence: TGTGCCAGCTCAAGGAAGAACACCGGGGAGCTGTTTTTT. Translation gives CASSRKNTGELFF.

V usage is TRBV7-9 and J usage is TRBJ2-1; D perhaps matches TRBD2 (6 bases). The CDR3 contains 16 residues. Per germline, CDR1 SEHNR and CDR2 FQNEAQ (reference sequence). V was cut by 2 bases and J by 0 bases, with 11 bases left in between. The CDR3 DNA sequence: TGTGCCAGCAGCTTATTTTCTAGCGCCTCCTACAATGAGCAGTTCTTC. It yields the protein CASSLFSSASYNEQFF.

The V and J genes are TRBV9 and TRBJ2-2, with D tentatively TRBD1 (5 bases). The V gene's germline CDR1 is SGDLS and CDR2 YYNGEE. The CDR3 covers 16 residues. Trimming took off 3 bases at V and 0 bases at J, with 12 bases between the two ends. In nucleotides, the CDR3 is TGTGCCAGCAGCGGACCCAGGGTCGCGAACACCGGGGAGCTGTTTTTT. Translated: CASSGPRVANTGELFF. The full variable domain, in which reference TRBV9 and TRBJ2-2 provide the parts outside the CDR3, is DSGVTQTPKHLITATGQRVTLRCSPRSGDLSVYWYQQSLDQGLQFLIQYYNGEERAKGNILERFSAQQFPDLHSELNLSSLELGDSALYFCASSGPRVANTGELFFGEGSRLTVL.

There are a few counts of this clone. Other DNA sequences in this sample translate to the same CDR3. CDR3 DNA: TGCAGTGCACGCCAAAACACTGAAGCTTTCTTT. This gives the protein CSARQNTEAFF. The chain links TRBV20-1 to TRBJ1-1; D gene ambiguous. V dropped 6 bases and J dropped 2 bases, with 7 bases sitting between them. There are 11 residues in the CDR3. Germline CDR1 and CDR2: DFQATT and SNEGSKA (reference sequence).

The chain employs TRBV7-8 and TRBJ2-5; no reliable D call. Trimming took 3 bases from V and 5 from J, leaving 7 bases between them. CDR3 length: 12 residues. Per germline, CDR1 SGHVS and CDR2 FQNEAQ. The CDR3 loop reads CASSFGEETQYF. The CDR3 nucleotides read TGTGCCAGCAGCTTTGGAGAGGAGACCCAGTACTTC.

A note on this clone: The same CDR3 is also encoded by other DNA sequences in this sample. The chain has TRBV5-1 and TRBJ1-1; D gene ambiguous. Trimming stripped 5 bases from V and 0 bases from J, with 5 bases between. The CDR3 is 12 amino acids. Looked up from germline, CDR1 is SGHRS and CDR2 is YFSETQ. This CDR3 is CASSLVNTEAFF. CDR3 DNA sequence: TGCGCCAGCAGTCTCGTGAACACTGAAGCTTTCTTT. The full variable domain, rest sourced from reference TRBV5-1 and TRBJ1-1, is KAGVTQTPRYLIKTRGQQVTLSCSPISGHRSVSWYQQTPGQGLQFLFEYFSETQRNKGNFPGRFSGRQFSNSRSEMNVSTLELGDSALYLCASSLVNTEAFFGQGTRLTVV.

The CDR3 sequence: CATEGEGTNYNEQFF. The CDR3, as DNA: TGTGCCACAGAAGGAGAGGGGACAAACTACAATGAGCAGTTCTTC. The chain links TRBV28 to TRBJ2-1; the D gene is possibly TRBD1 (6 bases). Germline CDR1 MDHEN, CDR2 SYDVKM. Between the trimmed V and J ends, which lost 10 bases and 3 bases, there was a span of 19 bases. The CDR3 contains 15 residues.

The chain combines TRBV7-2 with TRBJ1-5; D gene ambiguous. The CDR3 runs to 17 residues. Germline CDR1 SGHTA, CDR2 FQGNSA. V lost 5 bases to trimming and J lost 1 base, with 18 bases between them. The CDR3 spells CASSPRAGPGSNQPQHF. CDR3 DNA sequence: TGTGCCAGCAGCCCCCGGGCGGGTCCGGGAAGCAATCAGCCCCAGCATTTT.

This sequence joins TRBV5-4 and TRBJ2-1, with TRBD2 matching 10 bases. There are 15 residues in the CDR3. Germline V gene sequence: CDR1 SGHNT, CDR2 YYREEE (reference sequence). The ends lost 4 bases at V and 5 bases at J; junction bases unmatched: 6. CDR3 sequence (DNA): TGTGCCAGCAGCCCGGCGCTAGCGGGAGACAATGAGCAGTTCTTC. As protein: CASSPALAGDNEQFF.

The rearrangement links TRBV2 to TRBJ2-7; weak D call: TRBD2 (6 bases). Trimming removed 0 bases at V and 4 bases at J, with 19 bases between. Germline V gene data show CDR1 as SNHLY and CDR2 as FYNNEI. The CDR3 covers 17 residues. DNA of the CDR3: TGTGCCAGCAGTGAAGCGGGCGGGGTCTGGGACTTATACGAGCAGTACTTC. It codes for CASSEAGGVWDLYEQYF.

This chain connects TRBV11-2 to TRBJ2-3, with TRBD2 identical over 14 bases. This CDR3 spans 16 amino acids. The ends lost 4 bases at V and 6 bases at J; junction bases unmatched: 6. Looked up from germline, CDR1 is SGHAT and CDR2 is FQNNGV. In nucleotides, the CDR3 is TGTGCCAGCAGCTGGAGCGGGACTAGCGGGAGCGATACGCAGTATTTT. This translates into CASSWSGTSGSDTQYF.

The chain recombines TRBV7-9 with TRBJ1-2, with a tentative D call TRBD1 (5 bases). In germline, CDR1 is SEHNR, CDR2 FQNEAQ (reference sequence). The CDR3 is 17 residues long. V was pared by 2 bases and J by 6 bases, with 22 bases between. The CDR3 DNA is TGTGCCAGCAGCTTATTTAGAGGGGACCCGCTAGCCCATGGCTACACCTTC. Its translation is CASSLFRGDPLAHGYTF.

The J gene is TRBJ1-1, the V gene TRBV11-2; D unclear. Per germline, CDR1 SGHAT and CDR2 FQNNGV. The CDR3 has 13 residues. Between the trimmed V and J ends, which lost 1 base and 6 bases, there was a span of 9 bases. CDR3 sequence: CASSLVRRPEAFF. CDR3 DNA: TGTGCCAGCAGCTTAGTTCGGAGACCTGAAGCTTTCTTT.

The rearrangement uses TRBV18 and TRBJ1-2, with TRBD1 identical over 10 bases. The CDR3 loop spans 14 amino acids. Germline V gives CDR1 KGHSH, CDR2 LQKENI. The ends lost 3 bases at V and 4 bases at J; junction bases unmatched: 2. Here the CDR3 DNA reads TGTGCCAGCTCACCCGGGGACAGGGGCTATGGCTACACCTTC. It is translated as CASSPGDRGYGYTF.